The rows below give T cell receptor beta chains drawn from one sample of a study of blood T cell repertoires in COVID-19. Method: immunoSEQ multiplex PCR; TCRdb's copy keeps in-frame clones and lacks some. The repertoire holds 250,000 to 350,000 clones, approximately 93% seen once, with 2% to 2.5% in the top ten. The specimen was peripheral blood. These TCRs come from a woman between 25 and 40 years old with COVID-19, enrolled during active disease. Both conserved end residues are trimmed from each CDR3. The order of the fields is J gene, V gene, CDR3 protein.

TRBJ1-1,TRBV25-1,ASRAEGQETEAF
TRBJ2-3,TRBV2,ASSEAPLDGTDTQY
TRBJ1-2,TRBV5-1,ASSLRTGGTSSYT
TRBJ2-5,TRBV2,ASSEVLAALETQY
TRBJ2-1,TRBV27,ASSLWGTGFSNEQF
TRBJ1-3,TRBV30,AWSVGPGSSGNTIY
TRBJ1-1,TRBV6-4,ASSFGQGGTEAF
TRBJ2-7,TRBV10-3,AITNRQGPRDEQY
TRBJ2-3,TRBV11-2,ASSLAGAADTQY
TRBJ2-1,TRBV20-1,SASEPRDYNEQF
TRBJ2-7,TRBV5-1,ASSKDRGTGEQY
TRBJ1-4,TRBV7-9,ASSFFQGFEKLF
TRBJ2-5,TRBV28,ASSPPKETQY
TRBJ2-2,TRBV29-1,SVDATGNTGELF
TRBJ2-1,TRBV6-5,ASSRPGLAGNEQF
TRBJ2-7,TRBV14,ASSRGTSGVYEQY
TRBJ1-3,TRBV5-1,ASSLGSSGNTIY
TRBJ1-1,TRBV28,ASSLTGRTEAF
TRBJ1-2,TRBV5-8,ASSLTGQVHGYT
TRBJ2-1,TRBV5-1,ASSPDLYNEQF
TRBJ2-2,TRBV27,ASSLSPAGELF
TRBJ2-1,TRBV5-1,ASSLGQKDTSNEQF
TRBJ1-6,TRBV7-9,ASSLLAGDNSPLH
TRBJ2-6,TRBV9,ASSVTYSGANVLT
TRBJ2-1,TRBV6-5,ASTSGLAGYNEQF
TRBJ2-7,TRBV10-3,AISQRTGPSYEQY
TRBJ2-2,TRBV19,ASSIEARNTGELF